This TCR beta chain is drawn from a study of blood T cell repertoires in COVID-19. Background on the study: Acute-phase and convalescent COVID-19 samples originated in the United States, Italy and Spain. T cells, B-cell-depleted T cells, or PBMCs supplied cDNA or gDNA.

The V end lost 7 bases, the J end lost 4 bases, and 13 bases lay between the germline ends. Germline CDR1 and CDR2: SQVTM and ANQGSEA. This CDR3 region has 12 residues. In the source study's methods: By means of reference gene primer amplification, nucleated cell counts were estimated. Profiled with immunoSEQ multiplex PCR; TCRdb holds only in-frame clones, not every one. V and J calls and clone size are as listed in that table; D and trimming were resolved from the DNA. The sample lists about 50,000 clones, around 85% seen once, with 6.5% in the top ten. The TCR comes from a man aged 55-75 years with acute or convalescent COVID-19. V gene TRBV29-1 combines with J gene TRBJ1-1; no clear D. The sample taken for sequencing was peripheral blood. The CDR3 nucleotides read TGCAGCGGTAGTGGAGGGTTCACTGAAGCTTTCTTT. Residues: CSGSGGFTEAFF.